The 28 T cell receptor beta chains in this list originate from one sample, sequenced in a study of blood T cell repertoires in COVID-19. The protocol was immunoSEQ multiplex PCR, while the TCRdb copy is restricted to in-frame clones and leaves out a portion. The sample lists 200,000 to 250,000 clones; around 90% were seen once. The sequenced sample consisted of PBMCs or T cells enriched from blood (not recorded which). Receptors originate from a woman aged 25 to 39 with acute COVID-19.

This clone was recorded once. This chain uses TRBV9 with TRBJ1-3, with a possible D match to TRBD1 (6 bases). V was pared by 0 bases and J by 0 bases, with 13 bases between. The germline V gene encodes CDR1 SGDLS and CDR2 YYNGEE. The CDR3 length is 17 residues. CDR3 amino acids: CASSVEGGPNSGNTIYF. The CDR3 bases are TGTGCCAGCAGCGTAGAGGGGGGGCCTAACTCTGGAAACACCATATATTTT.

V usage is TRBV11-2 and J usage is TRBJ1-6; the D is unclear. V lost 0 bases and J lost 9, with 12 bases in between. The germline V gene encodes CDR1 SGHAT and CDR2 FQNNGV. CDR3 length: 15 amino acids. CDR3 DNA sequence: TGTGCCAGCAGCTTAGATACGGGAATTAGTTCACCCCTCCACTTT. Its protein is CASSLDTGISSPLHF.

The chain joins TRBV3-1 (or the pseudogene TRBV3-2) to TRBJ2-4; TRBD1 is a possible D gene (6 bases). The CDR3 consists of 16 residues. Per the germline V gene, CDR1 is LGHDT and CDR2 is YNNKEL (reference sequence). V was trimmed by 0 bases and J by 4 bases, leaving 13 bases between them. CDR3 in amino acids: CASSQDGGRGKNIQYF. The DNA for the CDR3 is TGTGCCAGCAGCCAAGATGGGGGCAGGGGTAAAAACATTCAGTACTTC.

This chain joins TRBV7-3 and TRBJ1-1; 7 bases are shared with TRBD1. The CDR3 runs to 13 residues. Germline CDR1 and CDR2: SGHTA and FQGTGA. J lost 5 bases, V lost 5 bases, and 5 bases had no gene match. The DNA for the CDR3 is TGTGCCAGCAGCAAAGACAGGGTGACTGAAGCTTTCTTT. This sequence encodes CASSKDRVTEAFF.

This chain connects TRBV14 to TRBJ2-1, with a weak D call TRBD2 (6 bases). Germline CDR1 and CDR2: SGHDN and FVKESK. Trimming shortened V by 2 bases and J by 5 bases, and 13 bases separated the two germline ends. The CDR3 loop spans 15 amino acids. CDR3 sequence reads: CASSQRLARDNEQFF. CDR3 DNA: TGTGCCAGCAGCCAAAGGCTAGCGAGGGACAATGAGCAGTTCTTC.

CDR3 region: CASSSGGENTGELFF. DNA of the CDR3: TGTGCCAGCAGTAGCGGGGGGGAGAACACCGGGGAGCTGTTTTTT. The chain carries TRBV6-5 and TRBJ2-2; 10 nucleotides agree with TRBD2. The V segment lost 5 bases and the J segment 1 base; nucleotides outside the gene matches: 1. This CDR3 is 15 amino acids long. Germline lookup yields CDR1 MNHEY and CDR2 SVGAGI.

CDR3 sequence: CASSVGQGLNTEAFF. The CDR3 nucleotides read TGTGCCAGCAGCGTAGGACAGGGGTTGAACACTGAAGCTTTCTTT. The rearrangement joins TRBV9 to TRBJ1-1, with 8 bases aligning to TRBD1. Germline V lookup: CDR1 SGDLS, CDR2 YYNGEE. V trimming: 0 bases; J trimming: 0 bases; junction bases outside the gene matches: 1. The CDR3 length is 15 residues.

This clone showed up just once. CDR3 coding DNA: TGTGCCAGCAGCTTTGGGGGCGCGGGAGGCGGAAACACCATATATTTT. This translates into CASSFGGAGGGNTIYF. V usage is TRBV7-2 and J usage is TRBJ1-3; weak D call: TRBD1 (6 bases). CDR3 length: 16 residues. V lost 3 bases to trimming and J lost 4 bases, with 16 bases between them. Germline V gene data show CDR1 as SGHTA and CDR2 as FQGNSA.

The chain employs TRBV4-1 and TRBJ2-2; D unresolved. CDR3 length: 13 residues. The germline V gene has CDR1 MGHRA and CDR2 YSYEKL. V lost 0 bases to trimming and J lost 6 bases, with 5 bases between them. The CDR3 spells CASSQDTAGELFF. For the CDR3, the DNA is TGCGCCAGCAGCCAAGATACGGCCGGGGAGCTGTTTTTT.

The J gene is TRBJ1-4, the V gene TRBV2; no reliable D call. With 6 bases removed from V and 0 bases from J, the gap between germline ends came to 8 bases. This CDR3 spans 14 amino acids. CDR1 and CDR2 (germline): SNHLY, FYNNEI. This CDR3 is CASRTRATNEKLFF. The CDR3 bases are TGTGCCAGCAGAACGCGGGCAACTAATGAAAAACTGTTTTTT.

V is TRBV6-5 and J is TRBJ1-5; D remains unclear. The CDR3 is 15 amino acids. Germline assignment: CDR1 MNHEY and CDR2 SVGAGI. The V and J ends lost 6 bases and 6 bases respectively, with 18 bases between them. The CDR3 reads CASSQDWEAGQPQHF. CDR3 nucleotides: TGTGCCAGCAGCCAAGACTGGGAGGCGGGTCAGCCCCAGCATTTT.

The chain recombines TRBV6-5 with TRBJ2-1; TRBD2 is a possible D gene (6 bases). The germline CDR1 and CDR2 sequences are MNHEY and SVGAGI. Trimming took off 3 bases at V and 6 bases at J, with 18 bases between the two ends. There are 16 residues in the CDR3. The CDR3 DNA sequence: TGTGCCAGCAGTTATACTCGGACTACCCCCCCCAATGAGCAGTTCTTC. This encodes CASSYTRTTPPNEQFF.

The chain employs TRBV24-1 and TRBJ1-2; D may be TRBD1 (5 bases). CDR1 and CDR2 from the germline V gene are KGHDR and SFDVKD. The CDR3 contains 12 residues. V was clipped by 3 bases and J by 5 bases, with 6 bases between them. The CDR3 here is CATSDPGYGYTF. For the CDR3, the DNA is TGTGCCACCAGTGATCCAGGGTATGGCTACACCTTC.

V is TRBV11-2 and J is TRBJ2-1, with D uncertain. The CDR3 runs to 14 residues. Germline V gives CDR1 SGHAT, CDR2 FQNNGV. Trimming took off 1 base at V and 10 bases at J, with 14 bases between the two ends. The CDR3 region has the DNA TGTGCCAGCAGCTTAGTAGCCGCCGCTGGGGAGCAGTTCTTC. This codes for CASSLVAAAGEQFF.

The J gene is TRBJ1-4, the V gene TRBV19; TRBD1 aligns across 8 bases. J lost 0 bases, V lost 4 bases, and 1 base had no gene match. The CDR3 loop spans 15 amino acids. CDR1 and CDR2 from the germline V gene are LNHDA and SQIVND (reference sequence). The CDR3 protein is CASSKGQATNEKLFF. The CDR3, as DNA: TGTGCCAGTAGTAAGGGACAGGCAACTAATGAAAAACTGTTTTTT.

The chain carries TRBV5-1 and TRBJ2-7; 9 positions match TRBD1. CDR3 length equals 16 residues. The J segment lost 2 bases and the V segment lost 1 base, leaving 7 bases of the junction unmatched. From germline, CDR1 is SGHRS and CDR2 YFSETQ. The CDR3 DNA reads TGCGCCAGCAGCTTGATTGGGACAGGGCCCCCCTACGAGCAGTACTTC. Its protein is CASSLIGTGPPYEQYF. The full variable domain, its missing parts supplied by reference TRBV5-1 and TRBJ2-7, is KAGVTQTPRYLIKTRGQQVTLSCSPISGHRSVSWYQQTPGQGLQFLFEYFSETQRNKGNFPGRFSGRQFSNSRSEMNVSTLELGDSALYLCASSLIGTGPPYEQYFGPGTRLTVT.

The chain uses TRBV18 and TRBJ1-5; D is unresolved. In germline, CDR1 is KGHSH, CDR2 LQKENI. The V and J ends lost 2 bases and 4 bases respectively, with 6 bases between them. CDR3 length equals 13 residues. The CDR3 reads CASSPSENQPQHF. In nucleotides, the CDR3 is TGTGCCAGCTCACCATCGGAGAATCAGCCCCAGCATTTT. The variable domain in full, with the rest retrieved from reference TRBV18 and TRBJ1-5, is NAGVMQNPRHLVRRRGQEARLRCSPMKGHSHVYWYRQLPEEGLKFMVYLQKENIIDESGMPKERFSAEFPKEGPSILRIQQVVRGDSAAYFCASSPSENQPQHFGDGTRLSIL.

V gene TRBV6-5 combines with J gene TRBJ1-1, with D uncertain. Germline V gene sequence: CDR1 MNHEY, CDR2 SVGAGI. The V end was cut by 2 bases, the J end by 1 base, with 11 bases between. This CDR3 is 15 amino acids long. The CDR3 sequence is CASSYDRYPNTEAFF. The DNA for the CDR3 is TGTGCCAGCAGTTACGATAGATATCCGAACACTGAAGCTTTCTTT.

This clone was observed a single time. The chain uses TRBV5-8 and TRBJ2-1, with no clear D. Trimming took 3 bases from V and 2 from J, leaving 15 bases between them. Germline V gives CDR1 SGHTS, CDR2 YDEGEE. The CDR3 runs to 16 residues. CDR3 residues: CASSSGIGLAYNEQFF. The CDR3 nucleotides read TGTGCCAGCAGCTCGGGTATTGGCCTAGCCTACAATGAGCAGTTCTTC. The full variable domain, rest sourced from reference TRBV5-8 and TRBJ2-1, is EAGVTQSPTHLIKTRGQQATLRCSPISGHTSVYWYQQALGLGLQFLLWYDEGEERNRGNFPPRFSGRQFPNYSSELNVNALELEDSALYLCASSSGIGLAYNEQFFGPGTRLTVL.

V usage is TRBV6-6 and J usage is TRBJ2-7; TRBD1 matches 9 bases. The CDR3 is made up of 15 amino acids. In germline, CDR1 is MNHNY, CDR2 SVGAGI (reference sequence). Trimming took 10 bases from V and 9 from J; bases not matched to a gene: 19. In nucleotides, the CDR3 is TGTGCCAATTTGACGCCGGGACAGGGAGAAGTTGGGCAGTACTTC. It yields the protein CANLTPGQGEVGQYF.

The chain combines TRBV5-1 with TRBJ1-4, with 11 bases that match TRBD1. This CDR3 is 14 amino acids long. Germline V gene lookup returns CDR1 SGHRS and CDR2 YFSETQ. With 3 bases clipped from V and 12 bases from J, the junction kept 7 bases outside the gene matches. In DNA form, the CDR3 reads TGCGCCAGCAGCTGGACAGGGGGCGAATCGGAACTGTTTTTT. It encodes CASSWTGGESELFF.

The chain combines TRBV21-1 with TRBJ2-1; TRBD2 is the table's D call, not checked against the DNA. TRBV21-1 is assigned pseudogene status. The CDR3 is 17 amino acids. This CDR3 reads CASKDTHGLAGRDEQFF. The CDR3 DNA reads as TGTGCCAGCAAGGATACACACGGACTAGCGGGTCGGGATGAGCAGTTCTTC.

CDR3 coding DNA: TGTGCCAGCAGTGAAGAGCGACCGGGGACTGAAGCTTTCTTT. The encoded protein is CASSEERPGTEAFF. The chain has TRBV2 and TRBJ1-1; D gene ambiguous. The ends were cut back, 1 base at V and 5 bases at J, with 11 bases in the middle. This CDR3 comprises 14 residues. The germline V gene has CDR1 SNHLY and CDR2 FYNNEI.

The rearrangement links TRBV11-1 to TRBJ2-7; possibly TRBD1 for D (5 bases). CDR3 length: 14 residues. V dropped 1 base and J dropped 2 bases, with 9 bases sitting between them. Germline lookup yields CDR1 SGHAT and CDR2 FQDESV (reference sequence). The CDR3 region has the DNA TGTGCCAGCAGCTTAGTACGACAGACCTACGAGCAGTACTTC. Translated: CASSLVRQTYEQYF.

The J gene is TRBJ1-2, the V gene TRBV19; D is unclear. V lost 9 bases and J 4 bases, leaving 18 bases between the germline ends. The germline V gene has CDR1 LNHDA and CDR2 SQIVND (reference sequence). The CDR3 spans 14 residues. The CDR3 bases are TGTGCCAGCTCCAAGCCCGGGGTGGGCTATGGCTACACCTTC. Translating gives CASSKPGVGYGYTF. Variable domain in full (rest from reference TRBV19 and TRBJ1-2): DGGITQSPKYLFRKEGQNVTLSCEQNLNHDAMYWYRQDPGQGLRLIYYSQIVNDFQKGDIAEGYSVSREKKESFPLTVTSAQKNPTAFYLCASSKPGVGYGYTFGSGTRLTVV.

This rearrangement joins TRBV4-1 to TRBJ2-7; 10 positions agree with TRBD1. V dropped 0 bases and J dropped 12; count of bases not matched to a gene: 17. The CDR3 is made up of 17 amino acids. Germline assignment: CDR1 MGHRA and CDR2 YSYEKL. DNA of the CDR3: TGCGCCAGCAGCCAAGAGGGTCAGACAGGGGGCAGGGGGGTGATGTACTTC. Translation: CASSQEGQTGGRGVMYF.

This chain joins TRBV7-8 and TRBJ2-1; 13 bases line up with TRBD2. CDR3 size: 15 residues. With 6 bases clipped from V and 4 bases from J, the junction kept 3 bases outside the gene matches. CDR1 SGHVS and CDR2 FQNEAQ come from the germline V gene. CDR3 loop: CASRWTSGGYNEQFF. CDR3 DNA sequence: TGTGCCAGCAGGTGGACTAGCGGGGGATACAATGAGCAGTTCTTC.

The chain links TRBV2 to TRBJ2-3, with D maybe TRBD2 (6 bases). This CDR3 has 15 residues. V was trimmed by 7 bases and J by 2 bases, leaving 16 bases between them. The germline CDR1 and CDR2 sequences are SNHLY and FYNNEI. The CDR3 DNA sequence: TGTGCCAGCAACCAAAGGGCGGGGACCACAGATACGCAGTATTTT. It codes for CASNQRAGTTDTQYF.